This section outlines one T cell receptor beta chain sequence together with its context. Antigen: not known. CDR3 length equals 14 residues. Trimming removed 6 bases at V and 6 bases at J, with 16 bases between. The V gene's germline CDR1 is MNHEY and CDR2 SVGAGI. This specimen belongs to a study of type 1 regulatory T cells. Study overall: T-allo10 is an in vitro-generated, Tr1-enriched CD4 T cell product specific for alloantigen.

Study outcomes and limitations: Type 1 regulatory T cells had a more restricted TCR repertoire than non-type 1 regulatory T cells.

Each CDR3 protein gets one entry after TCRdb re-called the reads with MiXCR. The profile shows tens of thousands of distinct CDR3 sequences, 9% to 15% of them singletons. The gene calls are TRBV6-5 and TRBJ2-3; tentative D call: TRBD1 (6 bases). This sequence was found in a human donor in good health. Sequencing input: cultured non-Tr1 T cells, either the whole culture or a sorted T cell fraction (not recorded which). CDR3 nucleotide sequence: TGTGCCAGCAGCTCCGGACAGAGGACCGATACGCAGTATTTT. Translation: CASSSGQRTDTQYF.